A selection of T cell receptor beta chains follows, all from one sample in a study of shared clonotypes between healthy human individuals. Profiling relied on immunoSEQ multiplex PCR, and the TCRdb table lists in-frame clones only, not all of them. The sample lists about 1.1 million clones, approximately 80% occurring once. Input material: memory CD4+ T cells from PBMCs. These TCRs come from a man aged 18 to 30 in good health. Some clones in this sample may be carry-over from other donors' samples. Both conserved end residues are part of each CDR3. Each record gives: CDR3 length, D gene, V gene, J gene, clone size, CDR3 protein, CDR3 DNA. D genes are given only for firm matches. Not every row has a clone size; where given, it reads once, few, many or a size class.

17	TRBD2	TRBV6-1	TRBJ2-5	.	CASSEQGLAGGGETQYF	TGTGCCAGCAGTGAGCAGGGACTAGCGGGAGGGGGAGAGACCCAGTACTTC
13	.	TRBV10-3	TRBJ2-2	.	CAIRGTRTGELFF	TGTGCCATCAGGGGTACAAGGACCGGGGAGCTGTTTTTT
15	.	TRBV27	TRBJ2-2	few	CASRPSRGWAGELFF	TGTGCCAGCCGACCGTCCAGGGGCTGGGCCGGGGAGCTGTTTTTT
15	.	TRBV7-2	TRBJ1-2	.	CASSLGPGGIWSYTF	TGTGCCAGCAGCTTAGGGCCGGGGGGAATATGGAGCTACACCTTC
13	.	TRBV7-9	TRBJ2-2	.	CASSRLVTGELFF	TGTGCCAGCAGCCGACTTGTCACCGGGGAGCTGTTTTTT
17	.	TRBV5-1	TRBJ1-1	.	CASSWRSGPGVNTEAFF	TGCGCCAGCAGCTGGAGAAGTGGGCCAGGGGTGAACACTGAAGCTTTCTTT
13	.	TRBV7-6	TRBJ2-5	.	CASSLSIAETQYF	TGTGCCAGCAGCTTAAGTATTGCTGAGACCCAGTACTTC
13	.	TRBV6-1	TRBJ1-5	once	CASTGGRHQPQHF	TGTGCCAGCACGGGCGGCCGTCATCAGCCCCAGCATTTT
14	.	TRBV10-1	TRBJ1-3	few	CASSECFSGNTIYF	TGCGCCAGCAGTGAGTGCTTCTCTGGAAACACCATATATTTT
14	TRBD1	TRBV7-9	TRBJ2-5	.	CASSPGRDRETQYF	TGTGCCAGCAGCCCCGGTCGGGACAGAGAGACCCAGTACTTC
12	TRBD1	TRBV2	TRBJ2-7	.	CASRDRSYEQYF	TGTGCCAGCCGGGACAGGAGCTACGAGCAGTACTTC
15	.	TRBV7-2	TRBJ1-1	once	CASSLGAQGATEAFF	TGTGCCAGCAGCTTAGGGGCTCAGGGCGCCACTGAAGCTTTCTTT
13	TRBD1	TRBV7-3	TRBJ1-1	.	CASSAQGRGEAFF	TGTGCCAGCAGCGCACAGGGGAGAGGTGAAGCTTTCTTT
16	TRBD1	TRBV6-6	TRBJ2-3	.	CASSYSGTGVLDTQYF	TGTGCCAGCAGTTACTCCGGGACAGGGGTCTTAGATACGCAGTATTTT
14	.	TRBV7-6	TRBJ2-7	.	CASSLGLHSYEQYF	TGTGCCAGCAGCTTAGGCCTACACTCCTACGAGCAGTACTTC
14	.	TRBV5-1	TRBJ2-3	.	CASSRAGNADTQYF	TGCGCCAGCAGCAGAGCAGGGAATGCAGATACGCAGTATTTT
15	TRBD2	TRBV4-2	TRBJ2-7	.	CASSPGGTSDYEQYF	TGTGCCAGCAGCCCGGGTGGGACTAGCGACTACGAGCAGTACTTC
12	.	TRBV18	TRBJ2-5	.	CASSPGGETQYF	TGTGCCAGCTCACCGGGGGGAGAGACCCAGTACTTC
13	.	TRBV27	TRBJ1-5	.	CASSETGGQPQHF	TGTGCCAGCAGTGAGACAGGCGGTCAGCCCCAGCATTTT
15	TRBD1	TRBV5-4	TRBJ2-7	.	CASSLVGQGAYEQYF	TGTGCCAGCAGCTTGGTGGGACAGGGGGCCTACGAGCAGTACTTC
15	.	TRBV9	TRBJ2-2	.	CASSVRAPDTGELFF	TGTGCCAGCAGCGTCAGGGCGCCCGACACCGGGGAGCTGTTTTTT
14	TRBD2	TRBV15	TRBJ2-3	.	CATRAGARPDTQYF	TGTGCCACCAGGGCGGGAGCAAGGCCCGATACGCAGTATTTT
16	.	TRBV7-7	TRBJ2-2	.	CASSLATTPETGELFF	TGTGCCAGCAGCTTAGCCACTACCCCGGAGACCGGGGAGCTGTTTTTT
12	TRBD1	TRBV28	TRBJ1-2	.	CASGGTVYGYTF	TGTGCCAGCGGTGGGACAGTTTATGGCTACACCTTC
15	TRBD1	TRBV10-3	TRBJ2-2	many	CAHHPGQGISGELFF	TGTGCTCATCACCCCGGACAGGGTATCTCCGGGGAGCTGTTTTTT
14	.	TRBV10-3	TRBJ1-2	.	CAIMGTGKPYGYTF	TGTGCCATCATGGGCACAGGGAAACCCTATGGCTACACCTTC
16	TRBD2	TRBV10-1	TRBJ2-3	.	CASRTRGTSGTDTQYF	TGCGCCAGCCGCACTCGCGGGACTAGCGGCACAGATACGCAGTATTTT
14	.	TRBV6-5	TRBJ1-2	once	CASSYIDSSYGYTF	TGTGCCAGCAGTTATATTGACAGCTCCTATGGCTACACCTTC